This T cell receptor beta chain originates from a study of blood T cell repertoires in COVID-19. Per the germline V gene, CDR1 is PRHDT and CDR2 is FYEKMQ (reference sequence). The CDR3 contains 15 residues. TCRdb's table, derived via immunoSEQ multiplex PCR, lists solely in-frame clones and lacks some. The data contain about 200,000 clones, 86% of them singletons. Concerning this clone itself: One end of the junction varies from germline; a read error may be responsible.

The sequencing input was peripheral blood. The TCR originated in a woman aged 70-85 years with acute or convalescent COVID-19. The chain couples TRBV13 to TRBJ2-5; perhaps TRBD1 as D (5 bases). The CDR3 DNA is TGTGCCAGCAGCCTAGGGGTACTACCGGAAGAGACCCAGTACTTC. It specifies CASSLGVLPEETQYF.